These 18 T cell receptor beta chains came from one sample sequenced in a study of blood T cells in healthy people across ages (dated by TCRdb to about 2015). Library method: 5' RACE. TCRdb lists the instrument as Illumina HiSeq 2500. The second PCR ran for roughly 6 to 11 cycles and used a J-beta primer mix along with a sample-barcoded 5' primer. In TCRdb, the public reads were trimmed at Q25 with fastp and aligned with MiXCR, with productive beta chains retained. Under each unique CDR3 protein, matching rows form one entry showing the most common genes and DNA. This sample gives about 1,000,000 distinct CDR3 sequences in total; 40% to 45% of them show up just once. Of the sample, approximately 17% is held by the ten largest clones. The sequencing input was blood. The origin of the receptors is a woman aged 55-69 years in good health.

The chain employs TRBV20-1 and TRBJ2-6, with no clear D. CDR1 and CDR2 from the germline V gene are DFQATT and SNEGSKA (reference sequence). V was clipped by 0 bases and J by 1 base, with 10 bases between them. The CDR3 consists of 16 residues. CDR3 amino acids: CSARDLSRSGANVLTF. In nucleotides, the CDR3 is TGCAGTGCTAGAGATCTTTCCCGATCTGGGGCCAACGTCCTGACTTTC.

Notes on this clonotype: One end of the junction fails to match germline, which may point to a read error. This chain connects TRBV28 to TRBJ1-2; tentative D call: TRBD1 (5 bases). The CDR3 length is 15 residues. The germline V gene has CDR1 MDHEN and CDR2 SYDVKM. The CDR3 DNA sequence: TGTGCCAGCAGTCCTCCAGGCAGGGAGAACTACGGCTACACCTTC. Translation gives CASSPPGRENYGYTF.

This clonotype was seen repeatedly, ten times or more. This rearrangement joins TRBV7-9 to TRBJ1-2; D gene unclear. Trimming pared 4 bases from V and 4 bases from J, leaving 10 bases between. Germline V gene lookup returns CDR1 SEHNR and CDR2 FQNEAQ (reference sequence). The CDR3 is made up of 13 amino acids. The CDR3 nucleotides are TGTGCCAGCAGCTCTATATCCCTCTATGGCTACACCTTC. Translating gives CASSSISLYGYTF.

This clonotype was counted a single time. The junction differs from germline at one of its ends, possibly a read error. The chain carries TRBV12-3 or TRBV12-4 and TRBJ2-5; 13 bases line up with TRBD2. CDR3 length equals 19 residues. The CDR3 protein is CTSSLVGWGLAGRGDEQYF. Here the CDR3 DNA reads TGTACCAGCAGTTTAGTGGGGTGGGGACTAGCGGGAAGAGGAGATGAGCAGTACTTC.

A few counts support this clonotype. The DNA of the CDR3 is TGCAGCGTTGGGGGAGGGAGGGCATACGAGCAGTACTTC. Protein product: CSVGGGRAYEQYF. The V call is TRBV29-1, the J call TRBJ2-7, with 7 bases aligning to TRBD2. V was clipped by 4 bases and J by 4 bases; unmatched bases: 7. There are 13 residues in the CDR3. The V gene's germline CDR1 is SQVTM and CDR2 ANQGSEA.

A few counts support this clonotype. V and J are TRBV6-1 and TRBJ1-1, with D unclear. The CDR3 runs 14 residues. Germline lookup yields CDR1 MNHNS and CDR2 SASEGT. V was cut by 7 bases and J by 4 bases, with 16 bases left in between. The CDR3 nucleotides are TGTGCCAGCATATTCTCCGGGCGTGTCACTGAAGCTTTCTTT. As protein: CASIFSGRVTEAFF.

The chain couples TRBV14 to TRBJ2-2; a possible D gene is TRBD1 (5 bases). The ends were cut back, 3 bases at V and 7 bases at J, with 12 bases in the middle. CDR3 length: 14 amino acids. From germline, CDR1 is SGHDN and CDR2 FVKESK. The chain's CDR3 is CASSQIAGYGELFF. DNA for the CDR3: TGTGCCAGCAGCCAGATCGCAGGGTACGGGGAGCTGTTTTTT.

The rearrangement uses TRBV6-5 and TRBJ2-7; 13 nucleotides align to TRBD2. The ends lost 0 bases at V and 4 bases at J; junction bases unmatched: 12. Germline CDR1 reads MNHEY; CDR2 reads SVGAGI. The CDR3 extends over 19 amino acids. CDR3 sequence reads: CASSYSGGLAGAREYEQYF. In nucleotides, the CDR3 is TGTGCCAGCAGTTACTCGGGTGGACTAGCGGGAGCGAGAGAATACGAGCAGTACTTC.

The rearrangement joins TRBV20-1 to TRBJ2-1; 7 bases line up with TRBD2. CDR3 length equals 14 residues. Losses at the gene ends were 1 base for V and 7 bases for J; bases not matched to a gene: 7. From germline, CDR1 is DFQATT and CDR2 SNEGSKA (reference sequence). The CDR3 DNA is TGCAGTGCTAGAGGCGGACTAGTCGCGAATGAGCAGTTCTTC. It codes for CSARGGLVANEQFF.

Many counts were recorded for this clonotype. An end of the junction differs from the germline gene, which may be a read error. V and J are TRBV12-3 or TRBV12-4 and TRBJ2-5; 11 nucleotides match TRBD1. The CDR3 totals 15 residues. The DNA for the CDR3 is TGCGCCAGCAGCTCGGACAGGGGGCTACAAGAGACCCAGTACTTC. Its protein product is CASSSDRGLQETQYF.

The sample holds a few counts of this clonotype. The chain combines TRBV3-1 with TRBJ1-5; D unresolved. The germline gives CDR1 LGHDT, CDR2 YNNKEL (reference sequence). This CDR3 is 14 amino acids long. V was trimmed by 0 bases and J by 3 bases, leaving 6 bases between them. CDR3: CASSQEGPNQPQHF. The CDR3 region has the DNA TGTGCCAGCAGCCAAGAAGGGCCCAATCAGCCCCAGCATTTT.

The rearrangement uses TRBV27 and TRBJ2-1, with 9 bases identical to TRBD2. CDR1 and CDR2 (germline): MNHEY, SMNVEV (reference sequence). The CDR3 totals 14 residues. Trimming cost V 6 bases and J 6 bases; bases outside gene matches: 6. As DNA, the CDR3 is TGTGCCAGCAGATCTAGCGGGGTTATCAATGAGCAGTTCTTC. Protein sequence: CASRSSGVINEQFF.

This clonotype was seen a handful of times. The rearrangement links TRBV11-2 to TRBJ2-1; D might be TRBD2 (5 bases). The length of the CDR3 is 14 residues. V shed 0 bases and J shed 6 bases, with 9 bases lying between them. Germline V lookup: CDR1 SGHAT, CDR2 FQNNGV. CDR3 sequence: CASSLERAGNEQFF. The CDR3 DNA follows: TGTGCCAGCAGCTTAGAGAGGGCAGGCAATGAGCAGTTCTTC.

Of note for this clonotype: A read error may account for a junction end that differs from germline. The rearrangement uses TRBV7-9 and TRBJ2-7, with 7 positions matching TRBD1. The CDR3 is 15 amino acids. Germline V lookup: CDR1 SEHNR, CDR2 FQNEAQ (reference sequence). CDR3 amino acids: CASSLDTGAYCEQYF. As DNA, the CDR3 is TGCGCCAGCAGCTTAGATACAGGGGCCTACTGCGAGCAGTACTTC.

This clonotype has more than one count but fewer than ten. The chain links TRBV6-5 to TRBJ2-5; D is tentatively TRBD1 or TRBD2 (5 bases each). The V gene lost 0 bases and the J gene lost 4 bases, with 12 bases spanning the gap. The germline V gene has CDR1 MNHEY and CDR2 SVGAGI. The CDR3 is 15 amino acids. CDR3 residues: CASSYSGPQGETQYF. Here the CDR3 DNA reads TGTGCCAGCAGTTACTCGGGACCTCAGGGAGAGACCCAGTACTTC.

This clonotype was seen a handful of times. The chain recombines TRBV29-1 with TRBJ2-5; 15 bases align to TRBD2. CDR1 SQVTM and CDR2 ANQGSEA come from the germline V gene. Trimming cost V 4 bases and J 2 bases; bases outside gene matches: 5. CDR3 length equals 16 residues. CDR3 protein: CSVGGTSGRRQETQYF. The CDR3 nucleotides are TGCAGCGTTGGGGGGACTAGCGGGAGGCGACAAGAGACCCAGTACTTC.

Here the CDR3 DNA reads TGCGCCAGCAGCCAGGAATTAGCGGGAGGCTTCTACAATGAGCAGTTCTTC. It encodes CASSQELAGGFYNEQFF. V gene TRBV4-1 combines with J gene TRBJ2-1, with 10 bases aligning to TRBD2. This CDR3 is built from 17 residues. Trimming at V came to 3 bases and at J to 3 bases, leaving 8 bases not matched to a gene. Germline V gene data show CDR1 as MGHRA and CDR2 as YSYEKL.

The chain uses TRBV9 and TRBJ2-5; TRBD1 matches at 8 bases. This CDR3 spans 14 amino acids. Unmatched junction bases numbered 4, after V lost 3 bases and J lost 3 bases. CDR1 and CDR2 from the germline V gene are SGDLS and YYNGEE. In DNA, the CDR3 is TGTGCCAGCAGCGCATGGACAGGGAAAGAGACCCAGTACTTC. Translation: CASSAWTGKETQYF.